This TCR beta chain was recorded in a study of tumor-infiltrating lymphocytes in oesophageal squamous cell carcinoma. TCRdb passed the PCR reads through MiXCR, listing each CDR3 protein once. The repertoire holds over 15,000 distinct CDR3 sequences, with roughly 42% as singletons. V was clipped by 5 bases and J by 0 bases, with 14 bases between them. The length of the CDR3 is 16 residues. CDR1 is MNHNS and CDR2 is SASEGT in the germline V gene. The material sequenced was esophageal tumor tissue. The genes are TRBV6-1 and TRBJ1-3; D call uncertain. The TCR sequence derives from a male donor with esophageal squamous cell carcinoma. The CDR3 DNA reads TGTGCCAGCAGTTACAACCTCCCTCACTCTGGAAACACCATATATTTT. As protein: CASSYNLPHSGNTIYF.